This TCR beta chain was captured in a study of response to subunit inactivated influenza vaccine. Overall study findings and caveats: The authors put forward the suggestion that each seasonal influenza vaccination may bring in only a limited number of new T cells.

Regarding this clonotype: The target antigen is unknown.

Germline assignment: CDR1 PRHDT and CDR2 FYEKMQ (reference sequence). Trimming removed 0 bases from V and 5 bases from J, with 19 bases in between. CDR3 length: 17 amino acids. MiXCR, run by TCRdb on the RT-PCR reads, gives a single entry per CDR3 protein. Of 500,000 to 600,000 distinct CDR3 sequences in the sample, approximately 15% were seen once. The chain has TRBV13 and TRBJ2-5; D is unclear. Sample: CD4+ T cells sorted from PBMCs, taken less than 30 months after vaccination. The sequence was obtained from a man between 50 and 69 years old who received an inactivated influenza vaccine. The CDR3 coding sequence is TGTGCCAGCAGCTTAGGTCGGACCGGCCTGGCGAGTGAGACCCAGTACTTC. It is translated as CASSLGRTGLASETQYF. Full variable domain (missing parts from reference TRBV13 and TRBJ2-5): AAGVIQSPRHLIKEKRETATLKCYPIPRHDTVYWYQQGPGQDPQFLISFYEKMQSDKGSIPDRFSAQQFSDYHSELNMSSLELGDSALYFCASSLGRTGLASETQYFGPGTRLLVL.